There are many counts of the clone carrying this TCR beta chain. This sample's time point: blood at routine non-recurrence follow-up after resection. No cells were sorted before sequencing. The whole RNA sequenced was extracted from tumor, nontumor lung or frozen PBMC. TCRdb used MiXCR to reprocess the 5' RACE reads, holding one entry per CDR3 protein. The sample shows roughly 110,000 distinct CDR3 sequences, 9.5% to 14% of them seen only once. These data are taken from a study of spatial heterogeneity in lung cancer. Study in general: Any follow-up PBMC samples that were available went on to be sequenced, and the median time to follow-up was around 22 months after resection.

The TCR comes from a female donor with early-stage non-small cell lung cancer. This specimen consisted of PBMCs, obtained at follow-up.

The CDR3 nucleotides are TGTGCCAGTCAGCCCGCGCACACAGATACGCAGTATTTT. Encoded protein: CASQPAHTDTQYF. V and J are TRBV28 and TRBJ2-3; no firm D call. V dropped 9 bases and J dropped 2 bases, with 12 bases sitting between them. Germline V lookup: CDR1 MDHEN, CDR2 SYDVKM. The CDR3 is made up of 13 amino acids.